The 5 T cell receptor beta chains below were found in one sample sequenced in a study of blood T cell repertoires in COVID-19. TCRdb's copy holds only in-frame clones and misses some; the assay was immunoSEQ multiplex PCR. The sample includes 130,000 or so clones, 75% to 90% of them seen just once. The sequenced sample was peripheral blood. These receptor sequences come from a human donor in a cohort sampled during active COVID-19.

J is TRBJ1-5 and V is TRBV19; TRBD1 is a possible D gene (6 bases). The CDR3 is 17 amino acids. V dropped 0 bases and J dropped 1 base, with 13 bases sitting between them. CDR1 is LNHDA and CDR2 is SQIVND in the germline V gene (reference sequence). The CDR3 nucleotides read TGTGCCAGTAGTATAGATGGGGGGGCGCCGAGCAATCAGCCCCAGCATTTT. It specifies CASSIDGGAPSNQPQHF.

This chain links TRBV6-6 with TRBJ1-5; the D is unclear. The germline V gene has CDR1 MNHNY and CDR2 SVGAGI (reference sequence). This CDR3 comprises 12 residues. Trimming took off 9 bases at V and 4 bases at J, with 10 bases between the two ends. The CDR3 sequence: CASTAPNQPQHF. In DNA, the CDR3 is TGTGCCAGTACAGCCCCGAATCAGCCCCAGCATTTT.

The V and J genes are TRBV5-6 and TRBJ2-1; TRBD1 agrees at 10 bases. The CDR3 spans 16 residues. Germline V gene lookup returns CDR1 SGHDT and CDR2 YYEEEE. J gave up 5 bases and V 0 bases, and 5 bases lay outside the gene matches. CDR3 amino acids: CASSLVGDRGNNEQFF. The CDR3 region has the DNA TGTGCCAGCAGCTTGGTTGGGGACAGGGGAAACAATGAGCAGTTCTTC.

The CDR3 bases are TGTGCCTGGAGTTTACCAGGGGGTATTACCGCCGAGCAGTACTTC. It encodes CAWSLPGGITAEQYF. This sequence joins TRBV30 and TRBJ2-7; 7 bases agree with TRBD1. The CDR3 contains 15 residues. Losses at the gene ends were 2 bases for V and 6 bases for J; bases not matched to a gene: 13. Germline V CDR1 and CDR2: GTSNPN, SVGIG (reference sequence).

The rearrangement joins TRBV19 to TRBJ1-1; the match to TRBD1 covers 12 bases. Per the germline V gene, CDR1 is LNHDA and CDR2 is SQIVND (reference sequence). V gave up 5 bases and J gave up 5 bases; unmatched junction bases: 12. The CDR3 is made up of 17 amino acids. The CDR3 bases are TGTGCCAGTAGTGCAAATTCCCGGGACAGGGGGCGAACTGAAGCTTTCTTT. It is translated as CASSANSRDRGRTEAFF.